Below, 19 T cell receptor beta chains from the same sample are listed, as sequenced in a study of blood T cells in healthy people across ages. For the second PCR, which ran for about 7 to 12 cycles, a sample-barcoded 5' primer and a J-beta primer mix were used. TCRdb redid the calling of the 5' RACE reads with MiXCR, one entry per CDR3 protein. The sample holds around 1,100,000 distinct CDR3 sequences; more than 30% are singletons and the top ten take less than 15%. Sequencing used blood. The receptors shown here come from a young man in good health.

Note on this clonotype: Compared with germline, one end of the junction differs, possibly owing to a read error. This chain links TRBV5-1 with TRBJ1-1; 9 positions match TRBD1. Germline V lookup: CDR1 SGHRS, CDR2 YFSETQ. The CDR3 spans 18 residues. The CDR3 sequence is CASSSQGASNSWDTEAFF. The CDR3 DNA follows: TGTGCCAGCAGCTCACAGGGGGCGAGTAACTCGTGGGACACTGAAGCTTTCTTT.

On this clonotype itself: A much larger clone is a single base away; this may be a read error. This chain links TRBV10-3 with TRBJ2-3; 11 positions agree with TRBD2. The CDR3 is 17 residues long. Germline CDR1 reads ENHRY; CDR2 reads SYGVKD. CDR3 in amino acids: CAVSERSSGGTTDTQYF. The CDR3 DNA reads as TGTGCCGTCAGTGAGAGATCTAGCGGGGGGACCACAGATACGCAGTATTTT.

This clonotype has just one count. The chain joins TRBV7-2 to TRBJ1-4; weak D call: TRBD1 (5 bases). Germline V gene sequence: CDR1 SGHTA, CDR2 FQGNSA. V was trimmed by 6 bases and J by 4 bases, leaving 12 bases between them. This CDR3 contains 14 residues. The CDR3 nucleotides are TGTGCCAGCAGAAAGGGGTCCGATAATGAAAAACTGTTTTTT. This translates into CASRKGSDNEKLFF. Drawing the rest from reference TRBV7-2 and TRBJ1-4, the complete variable domain is GAGVSQSPSNKVTEKGKDVELRCDPISGHTALYWYRQSLGQGLEFLIYFQGNSAPDKSGLPSDRFSAERTGGSVSTLTIQRTQQEDSAVYLCASRKGSDNEKLFFGSGTQLSVL.

The V call is TRBV3-1, the J call TRBJ2-3; 9 bases match TRBD2. CDR3 size: 15 residues. The J segment lost 2 bases and the V segment lost 5 bases, leaving 5 bases of the junction unmatched. Germline CDR1 reads LGHDT; CDR2 reads YNNKEL (reference sequence). The CDR3 DNA reads TGTGCCAGCAGCTCTAGCGGGGAAACCACAGATACGCAGTATTTT. Protein product: CASSSSGETTDTQYF.

The V and J genes are TRBV6-6 and TRBJ2-3; D remains ambiguous. V dropped 0 bases and J dropped 0 bases, with 13 bases sitting between them. Germline V gene data show CDR1 as MNHNY and CDR2 as SVGAGI (reference sequence). The CDR3 extends over 17 amino acids. The CDR3 nucleotides are TGTGCCAGCAGTTACTCGACTTTGTCGGAAAGCACAGATACGCAGTATTTT. It yields the protein CASSYSTLSESTDTQYF.

This clonotype was found a few times. This sequence joins TRBV6-1 and TRBJ1-5; a weak D match, TRBD1 (5 bases). The CDR3 sequence is 15 residues long. CDR1 is MNHNS, CDR2 SASEGT, per germline. V was cut by 2 bases and J by 5 bases, with 13 bases left in between. The CDR3 loop is CASSEQGDFHQPQHF. CDR3 bases: TGTGCCAGCAGTGAACAGGGAGACTTTCATCAGCCCCAGCATTTT.

The table lists this clonotype with a few counts. The chain has TRBV12-3 or TRBV12-4 and TRBJ1-5; no definite D call. The V and J ends lost 5 bases and 0 bases respectively, with 14 bases between them. This CDR3 region has 16 residues. CDR3 amino acids: CASSLWRPNSNQPQHF. Written as DNA, the CDR3 is TGTGCCAGCAGTCTCTGGCGCCCCAATAGCAATCAGCCCCAGCATTTT.

This clonotype came up a few times. The J gene is TRBJ1-1, the V gene TRBV20-1; no reliable D call. V lost 0 bases and J 6 bases, leaving 11 bases between the germline ends. This CDR3 region has 13 residues. Germline V CDR1 and CDR2: DFQATT, SNEGSKA (reference sequence). The CDR3 DNA reads TGCAGTGCTAGAGATCTCGTGTGGGCTGAAGCTTTCTTT. Protein: CSARDLVWAEAFF.

The chain has TRBV6-5 and TRBJ1-1, with 8 positions matching TRBD1. Germline lookup yields CDR1 MNHEY and CDR2 SVGAGI. The CDR3 spans 13 residues. The V segment lost 4 bases and the J segment 12 bases; nucleotides outside the gene matches: 10. This CDR3 is CASSLGQGAQTFF. The CDR3 nucleotides are TGTGCCAGCAGTTTAGGGCAGGGGGCGCAGACTTTCTTT.

This clonotype was counted a few times. The CDR3 bases are TGTGCCAGCAGCCCCTGGACAGAGCTTTCTAACTATGGCTACACCTTC. Translating gives CASSPWTELSNYGYTF. This chain links TRBV13 with TRBJ1-2; tentative D call: TRBD1 (6 bases). Germline values: CDR1 PRHDT, CDR2 FYEKMQ (reference sequence). V shed 5 bases and J shed 0 bases, with 16 bases lying between them. The CDR3 has 16 amino acids.

The chain uses TRBV6-6 and TRBJ1-1; no reliable D call. CDR3 length: 13 residues. Germline CDR1 is MNHNY and CDR2 is SVGAGI (reference sequence). Trimming cost V 2 bases and J 7 bases, with 11 bases left between them. CDR3 protein: CASSYGVDGEAFF. In nucleotides, the CDR3 is TGTGCCAGCAGTTACGGTGTTGATGGTGAAGCTTTCTTT.

This clonotype was seen ten or more times. In nucleotides, the CDR3 is TGTGCCAGCAGCTTAGCTTACCAGGACAGGAACTATGGCTACACCTTC. It encodes CASSLAYQDRNYGYTF. The chain uses TRBV7-9 and TRBJ1-2; 7 nucleotides agree with TRBD1. This CDR3 is 16 amino acids long. Unmatched junction bases numbered 6, after V lost 0 bases and J lost 2 bases. CDR1 SEHNR and CDR2 FQNEAQ come from the germline V gene (reference sequence).

Only one count was recorded for this clonotype. The junction and the germline gene differ at one end; a read error may be behind it. The chain links TRBV29-1 to TRBJ2-1; TRBD1 is a possible D gene (5 bases). Looked up from germline, CDR1 is SQVTM and CDR2 is ANQGSEA. CDR3 length equals 17 residues. The CDR3 sequence: CSFEGLRGHLSYNGQFF. CDR3 in DNA: TGCAGCTTTGAAGGGTTGCGAGGACATCTGTCCTACAATGGGCAGTTCTTC.

This clonotype was counted a few times. The V gene is TRBV5-1, the J gene TRBJ2-5, with D unclear. The CDR3 contains 12 residues. Trimming left V 4 bases short and J 5 bases short, with 9 bases between. CDR1 is SGHRS, CDR2 YFSETQ, per germline. In DNA form, the CDR3 reads TGCGCCAGCAGCGTGGCGAGGGAGACCCAGTACTTC. It codes for CASSVARETQYF.

The chain joins TRBV7-9 to TRBJ1-1; no clear D. CDR1 and CDR2 from the germline V gene are SEHNR and FQNEAQ (reference sequence). Trimming removed 3 bases from V and 1 base from J, with 9 bases in between. The CDR3 covers 14 residues. The CDR3 DNA is TGTGCCAGCAGCTTCATGGGTGGGAACACTGAAGCTTTCTTT. Its protein product is CASSFMGGNTEAFF.

The sample holds many counts of this clonotype. The rearrangement uses TRBV12-3 or TRBV12-4 and TRBJ1-2; D remains unclear. V was cut by 0 bases and J by 3 bases, with 17 bases left in between. This CDR3 is built from 17 residues. CDR3 in amino acids: CASSLASSRPAHYGYTF. In nucleotides, the CDR3 is TGTGCCAGCAGTTTAGCGTCTTCCCGTCCCGCCCACTATGGCTACACCTTC.

This clonotype was found a few times. This chain joins TRBV6-6 and TRBJ2-3; the D gene is possibly TRBD1 (5 bases). Trimming shortened V by 0 bases and J by 3 bases, and 13 bases separated the two germline ends. Germline V gene data show CDR1 as MNHNY and CDR2 as SVGAGI (reference sequence). The CDR3 is 16 amino acids. This CDR3 is CASSYSARGRTDTQYF. The DNA for the CDR3 is TGTGCCAGCAGTTACTCAGCTAGGGGCAGGACAGATACGCAGTATTTT.

The chain recombines TRBV4-2 with TRBJ2-1, with a weak D call TRBD1 (6 bases). The DNA end is a closer match to TRBJ2-7, so the J assignment may be wrong. The CDR3 is made up of 15 amino acids. CDR1 and CDR2 (germline): LGHNA, YNFKEQ. The CDR3 is CASSQNSGAYNEQYF. The CDR3 region has the DNA TGTGCCAGCAGCCAAAACTCAGGGGCCTACAATGAGCAGTACTTC.

The sample holds one count of this clonotype. This sequence joins TRBV7-9 and TRBJ1-1; 8 nucleotides line up with TRBD1. The ends lost 3 bases at V and 6 bases at J; junction bases unmatched: 6. Germline V lookup: CDR1 SEHNR, CDR2 FQNEAQ (reference sequence). This CDR3 contains 14 residues. CDR3 DNA sequence: TGTGCCAGCAGCTTTAGGCGGACAGGGTCTGAAGCTTTCTTT. Translating it yields CASSFRRTGSEAFF.